A single sample is the source of the 29 T cell receptor beta chains below, sequenced in a study of blood T cell repertoires in COVID-19. Generated by immunoSEQ multiplex PCR, the TCRdb table keeps only in-frame clones and is missing some. This repertoire shows under 75,000 clones, 88% found once; its top ten account for about 18%. The sample was peripheral blood. These receptors came from a woman of 80 years or more with active COVID-19.

The chain carries TRBV29-1 and TRBJ2-5; the D gene is possibly TRBD1 (6 bases). Trimming stripped 6 bases from V and 0 bases from J, with 8 bases between. CDR1 is SQVTM and CDR2 is ANQGSEA in the germline V gene. The CDR3 is made up of 12 amino acids. The CDR3 nucleotides are TGCAGCGTGGGACAAGACCAAGAGACCCAGTACTTC. Translation gives CSVGQDQETQYF.

This clone was observed many times. This chain links TRBV5-4 with TRBJ2-7, with 8 bases matching TRBD2. The length of the CDR3 is 16 residues. V shed 0 bases, J shed 1 base, and the junction held 6 bases outside the gene matches. Germline lookup yields CDR1 SGHNT and CDR2 YYREEE (reference sequence). The CDR3 sequence is CASSLAGGGRSYEQYF. CDR3 sequence (DNA): TGTGCCAGCAGCTTGGCCGGGGGGGGGAGGTCCTACGAGCAGTACTTC.

The gene calls are TRBV5-1 and TRBJ1-4, with 9 bases matching TRBD1. CDR3 length equals 14 residues. With V trimmed by 2 bases and J by 6 bases, 2 bases remained unmatched. Germline V CDR1 and CDR2: SGHRS, YFSETQ. The DNA of the CDR3 is TGCGCCAGCAGCTTAGGGACAGGGTATGAAAAACTGTTTTTT. Its protein product is CASSLGTGYEKLFF.

V gene TRBV15 combines with J gene TRBJ2-7; D may be TRBD1 (6 bases). The germline gives CDR1 LNHNV, CDR2 YYDKDF (reference sequence). The V end was cut by 0 bases, the J end by 3 bases, with 9 bases between. The CDR3 totals 14 residues. The CDR3 coding sequence is TGTGCCACCAGCAGAGACGTAGGGGGCTACGAGCAGTACTTC. It translates to CATSRDVGGYEQYF.

The gene calls are TRBV9 and TRBJ2-5; 9 bases are shared with TRBD2. Losses at the gene ends were 4 bases for V and 1 base for J; bases not matched to a gene: 5. Germline V gene data show CDR1 as SGDLS and CDR2 as YYNGEE. The CDR3 has 15 residues. The CDR3 coding sequence is TGTGCCAGCAGCCCGGGGCGGGGGGGCCAAGAGACCCAGTACTTC. Translating it yields CASSPGRGGQETQYF. Drawing the rest from reference TRBV9 and TRBJ2-5, the complete variable domain is DSGVTQTPKHLITATGQRVTLRCSPRSGDLSVYWYQQSLDQGLQFLIQYYNGEERAKGNILERFSAQQFPDLHSELNLSSLELGDSALYFCASSPGRGGQETQYFGPGTRLLVL.

J is TRBJ2-3 and V is TRBV5-1; 10 bases are a match to TRBD2. Germline V gene lookup returns CDR1 SGHRS and CDR2 YFSETQ. V lost 1 base and J lost 4; bases outside the gene matches: 3. The CDR3 sequence is 15 residues long. CDR3 region: CASSLSGGAPDTQYF. The CDR3 coding sequence is TGCGCCAGCAGCTTGAGCGGGGGGGCCCCAGATACGCAGTATTTT.

V and J are TRBV6-5 and TRBJ2-3; 10 nucleotides agree with TRBD2. The germline V gene encodes CDR1 MNHEY and CDR2 SVGAGI. The V gene end was trimmed by 5 bases and the J gene end by 2 bases; junction bases not matched to a gene: 4. There are 15 residues in the CDR3. The CDR3 sequence is CASSSGGASTDTQYF. The DNA of the CDR3 is TGTGCCAGCAGTAGCGGGGGGGCTTCCACAGATACGCAGTATTTT.

This clone was detected only once. The chain has TRBV5-1 and TRBJ2-3; 11 bases line up with TRBD2. The CDR3 extends over 16 amino acids. The germline V gene encodes CDR1 SGHRS and CDR2 YFSETQ. J lost 2 bases, V lost 5 bases, and 7 bases had no gene match. The CDR3 DNA follows: TGCGCCAGCAGGCGTACTAGCGGGGGCCCCACAGATACGCAGTATTTT. It yields the protein CASRRTSGGPTDTQYF.

The chain has TRBV5-1 and TRBJ2-5; D is perhaps TRBD1 (5 bases). V was clipped by 0 bases and J by 0 bases, with 12 bases between them. The CDR3 covers 16 residues. The germline gives CDR1 SGHRS, CDR2 YFSETQ. CDR3 in amino acids: CASSLGGSGNQETQYF. CDR3 sequence (DNA): TGCGCCAGCAGCTTGGGGGGTTCAGGGAACCAAGAGACCCAGTACTTC. Looking up the rest from reference TRBV5-1 and TRBJ2-5 gives the full variable domain: KAGVTQTPRYLIKTRGQQVTLSCSPISGHRSVSWYQQTPGQGLQFLFEYFSETQRNKGNFPGRFSGRQFSNSRSEMNVSTLELGDSALYLCASSLGGSGNQETQYFGPGTRLLVL.

The rearrangement joins TRBV2 to TRBJ2-7; no reliable D call. From germline, CDR1 is SNHLY and CDR2 FYNNEI. V lost 7 bases, J lost 2 bases, and 9 bases lay in between. The CDR3 is 12 amino acids. CDR3 in DNA: TGTGCCAGCAAACCGAGAGCCTACGAGCAGTACTTC. Amino acid sequence: CASKPRAYEQYF.

The chain is built from TRBV4-3 and TRBJ1-6, with 11 bases fitting TRBD1. J lost 4 bases, V lost 0 bases, and 8 bases had no gene match. The length of the CDR3 is 19 residues. The germline CDR1 and CDR2 sequences are LGHNA and YSLEER. CDR3 bases: TGCGCCAGCAGCCAAGATTGGGGACAGGGGGACCAATATAATTCACCCCTCCACTTT. Amino acid sequence: CASSQDWGQGDQYNSPLHF.

The chain carries TRBV6-5 and TRBJ2-3; no firm D call. The germline V and J ends were trimmed by 2 bases and 4 bases, with 10 bases remaining between them. The length of the CDR3 is 14 residues. Germline CDR1 MNHEY, CDR2 SVGAGI. The CDR3 sequence is CASSYASGSDTQYF. DNA of the CDR3: TGTGCCAGCAGTTACGCCTCGGGTTCAGATACGCAGTATTTT.

The chain is built from TRBV19 and TRBJ2-7; 9 bases match TRBD1. The CDR3 runs to 14 residues. Germline V gene sequence: CDR1 LNHDA, CDR2 SQIVND (reference sequence). Trimming at V came to 6 bases and at J to 5 bases, leaving 8 bases not matched to a gene. The CDR3 spells CASRTRDRADEQYF. The CDR3 nucleotides read TGTGCCAGTAGGACTCGGGACAGGGCGGACGAGCAGTACTTC.

The rearrangement links TRBV19 to TRBJ2-7, with D possibly being TRBD2 (5 bases). Between the trimmed V and J ends, which lost 4 bases and 6 bases, there was a span of 16 bases. This CDR3 has 14 amino acids. Looked up from germline, CDR1 is LNHDA and CDR2 is SQIVND (reference sequence). CDR3 region: CASSKASWSLEQYF. CDR3 nucleotides: TGTGCCAGTAGTAAGGCTAGCTGGTCTCTCGAGCAGTACTTC.

V and J are TRBV7-3 and TRBJ2-2, with TRBD2 as a possible D gene (5 bases). Trimming left V 3 bases short and J 0 bases short, with 11 bases between. This CDR3 is 16 amino acids long. Germline CDR1 reads SGHTA; CDR2 reads FQGTGA. The CDR3 reads CASSLYSAANTGELFF. The CDR3, as DNA: TGTGCCAGCAGCTTGTATTCAGCGGCGAACACCGGGGAGCTGTTTTTT.

This chain joins TRBV9 and TRBJ2-3, with 9 bases aligning to TRBD1. Trimming at V came to 3 bases and at J to 6 bases, leaving 5 bases not matched to a gene. The CDR3 runs 14 residues. Germline V gene sequence: CDR1 SGDLS, CDR2 YYNGEE. CDR3 residues: CASSDRTGADTQYF. CDR3 coding DNA: TGTGCCAGCAGCGACCGGACAGGGGCGGATACGCAGTATTTT.

V and J are TRBV30 and TRBJ2-2, with a possible D match to TRBD1 (6 bases). Germline values: CDR1 GTSNPN, CDR2 SVGIG (reference sequence). The CDR3 contains 13 residues. The V end was cut by 1 base, the J end by 6 bases, with 9 bases between. The CDR3 reads CAWSGQGPGELFF. As DNA, the CDR3 is TGTGCCTGGAGTGGGCAGGGGCCCGGGGAGCTGTTTTTT.

The chain uses TRBV5-1 and TRBJ2-7, with no clear D. Trimming took 0 bases from V and 5 from J, leaving 12 bases between them. The length of the CDR3 is 14 residues. Germline lookup yields CDR1 SGHRS and CDR2 YFSETQ. CDR3 in amino acids: CASSLGLAVDEQYF. The DNA of the CDR3 is TGCGCCAGCAGCTTGGGGTTAGCAGTCGACGAGCAGTACTTC. The variable domain in full, with the rest retrieved from reference TRBV5-1 and TRBJ2-7, is KAGVTQTPRYLIKTRGQQVTLSCSPISGHRSVSWYQQTPGQGLQFLFEYFSETQRNKGNFPGRFSGRQFSNSRSEMNVSTLELGDSALYLCASSLGLAVDEQYFGPGTRLTVT.

The chain has TRBV4-2 and TRBJ1-5; D is undetermined. The length of the CDR3 is 14 residues. Trimming took 1 base from V and 0 from J, leaving 4 bases between them. Germline assignment: CDR1 LGHNA and CDR2 YNFKEQ. In DNA form, the CDR3 reads TGTGCCAGCAGCCAAGGGGCTAGCAATCAGCCCCAGCATTTT. Its translation: CASSQGASNQPQHF.

This clone occurred once. V usage is TRBV3-1 (or the pseudogene TRBV3-2) and J usage is TRBJ2-3, with D tentatively TRBD2 (5 bases). Trimming stripped 5 bases from V and 0 bases from J, with 9 bases between. The CDR3 sequence is 14 residues long. Germline V gene sequence: CDR1 LGHDT, CDR2 YNNKEL (reference sequence). DNA of the CDR3: TGTGCCAGCAGCACGGGGTCTAGCACAGATACGCAGTATTTT. The encoded protein is CASSTGSSTDTQYF.

This chain links TRBV28 with TRBJ2-5; 7 bases are a match to TRBD1. The V gene's germline CDR1 is MDHEN and CDR2 SYDVKM. After removal of 1 base from V and 5 bases from J, the junction contained 10 bases not matched to a gene. The length of the CDR3 is 16 residues. This CDR3 reads CASSLFGTVVGETQYF. The CDR3 region has the DNA TGTGCCAGCAGTTTATTTGGGACAGTGGTCGGGGAGACCCAGTACTTC.

The rearrangement links TRBV7-3 to TRBJ1-1, with D hard to call. CDR3 length equals 13 residues. Germline CDR1 SGHTA, CDR2 FQGTGA. Trimming pared 1 base from V and 1 base from J, leaving 4 bases between. The CDR3, as DNA: TGTGCCAGCAGCTTAAACAGGAACACTGAAGCTTTCTTT. Amino acids: CASSLNRNTEAFF.

V usage is TRBV9 and J usage is TRBJ2-5; the D is unclear. CDR1 and CDR2 (germline): SGDLS, YYNGEE. The CDR3 runs to 15 residues. The V gene lost 4 bases and the J gene lost 1 base, with 14 bases spanning the gap. The CDR3 nucleotides are TGTGCCAGCAGCCGGTCCCCAACTCTCCAAGAGACCCAGTACTTC. Protein sequence: CASSRSPTLQETQYF.

V is TRBV5-6 and J is TRBJ2-5; 10 nucleotides match TRBD2. Germline V gene sequence: CDR1 SGHDT, CDR2 YYEEEE. The CDR3 sequence is 15 residues long. Unmatched junction bases numbered 3, after V lost 2 bases and J lost 2 bases. CDR3: CASSFQRGGQETQYF. As DNA, the CDR3 is TGTGCCAGCAGCTTCCAGCGGGGGGGTCAAGAGACCCAGTACTTC.

The chain links TRBV5-1 to TRBJ2-3; 9 bases line up with TRBD2. This CDR3 is built from 15 residues. The J segment lost 0 bases and the V segment lost 2 bases, leaving 1 base of the junction unmatched. Germline V CDR1 and CDR2: SGHRS, YFSETQ. The CDR3 is CASSFTSGSTDTQYF. CDR3 nucleotides: TGCGCCAGCAGCTTTACTAGCGGGAGCACAGATACGCAGTATTTT.

This sequence joins TRBV6-1 and TRBJ1-6, with no clear D. Between the trimmed V and J ends, which lost 0 bases and 5 bases, there was a span of 2 bases. Germline CDR1 reads MNHNS; CDR2 reads SASEGT. The CDR3 contains 13 residues. For the CDR3, the DNA is TGTGCCAGCAGTGAAGCTAATAATTCACCCCTCCACTTT. It encodes CASSEANNSPLHF.

This chain's CDR3 is CASSSQGSEKLFF. Here the CDR3 DNA reads TGCGCCAGCAGCTCTCAGGGAAGTGAAAAACTGTTTTTT. The chain employs TRBV5-1 and TRBJ1-4; perhaps TRBD1 as D (5 bases). Trimming took off 3 bases at V and 7 bases at J, with 10 bases between the two ends. Germline V lookup: CDR1 SGHRS, CDR2 YFSETQ. CDR3 size: 13 residues. The entire variable domain, with the rest obtained from reference TRBV5-1 and TRBJ1-4, is as follows: KAGVTQTPRYLIKTRGQQVTLSCSPISGHRSVSWYQQTPGQGLQFLFEYFSETQRNKGNFPGRFSGRQFSNSRSEMNVSTLELGDSALYLCASSSQGSEKLFFGSGTQLSVL.

The rearrangement joins TRBV9 to TRBJ2-3; D may be TRBD2 (7 bases). The length of the CDR3 is 15 residues. With 0 bases removed from V and 6 bases from J, the gap between germline ends came to 14 bases. Looked up from germline, CDR1 is SGDLS and CDR2 is YYNGEE. In nucleotides, the CDR3 is TGTGCCAGCAGCGTAGCGGCGGGGGCTGGGGATACGCAGTATTTT. Its translation is CASSVAAGAGDTQYF. Full variable domain (rest looked up from reference TRBV9 and TRBJ2-3): DSGVTQTPKHLITATGQRVTLRCSPRSGDLSVYWYQQSLDQGLQFLIQYYNGEERAKGNILERFSAQQFPDLHSELNLSSLELGDSALYFCASSVAAGAGDTQYFGPGTRLTVL.

The gene calls are TRBV7-2 and TRBJ2-1; a possible D gene is TRBD1 (6 bases). The CDR3 contains 16 residues. V lost 5 bases, J lost 3 bases, and 17 bases lay in between. Looked up from germline, CDR1 is SGHTA and CDR2 is FQGNSA. CDR3 sequence: CASSQLRAGDYNEQFF. CDR3 bases: TGTGCCAGCAGCCAGCTAAGGGCAGGGGACTACAATGAGCAGTTCTTC.